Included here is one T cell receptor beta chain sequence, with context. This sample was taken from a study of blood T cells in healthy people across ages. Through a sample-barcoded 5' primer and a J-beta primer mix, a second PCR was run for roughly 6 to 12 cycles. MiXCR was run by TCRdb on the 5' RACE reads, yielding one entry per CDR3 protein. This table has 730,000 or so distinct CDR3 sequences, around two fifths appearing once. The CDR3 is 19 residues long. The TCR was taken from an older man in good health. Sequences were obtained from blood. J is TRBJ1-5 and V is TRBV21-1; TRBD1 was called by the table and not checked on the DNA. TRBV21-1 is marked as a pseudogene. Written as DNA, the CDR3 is TGTGCCAGCATCCCCCTCCGGACAGGGGTGAATTATAGCAATCAGCCCCAGCATTTT. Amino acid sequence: CASIPLRTGVNYSNQPQHF.